This T cell receptor (beta chain) appears in the sequencing data of a study of shared clonotypes between healthy human individuals. Regarding this clone: Its antigen is undetermined. This CDR3 is also generated by other DNA sequences in the sample.

Study-level findings and limits: Naive subsets tended to show greater estimated richness than memory subsets. The study found roughly 5.3% of naive CD4 clonotypes shared across a few donors. Generation probabilities of non-shared clonotypes were lower (relative to those shared by all four donors).

Genomic DNA per cell subset filled all wells of several immunoSEQ plates. Assay used: immunoSEQ multiplex PCR; TCRdb lists only in-frame clones, some missing. The sample lists roughly 2,000,000 clones; over 85% were seen once. The CDR3 contains 13 residues. The V end lost 1 base, the J end lost 4 bases, and 7 bases lay between the germline ends. Germline V gene data show CDR1 as MGHRA and CDR2 as YSYEKL. CD8 cells classed as naive were CD45RO-negative and positively selected for CCR7, excluding terminally differentiated effector memory CD45RA+ cells. The TCR originated in a man in his late teens or twenties in good health. Sequencing was carried out using naive CD8+ T cells sorted from blood. V usage is TRBV4-1 and J usage is TRBJ1-2; possibly TRBD1 for D (5 bases). The CDR3 bases are TGCGCCAGCAGCCAAGGAGGGGTCTATGGCTACACCTTC. Amino acid sequence: CASSQGGVYGYTF.